One sample yielded the 25 T cell receptor beta chains listed below, sequenced in a study of blood T cell repertoires in COVID-19. Measured with immunoSEQ multiplex PCR; TCRdb has only the in-frame clones, and not every one. This sample has over 90,000 clones, with 84% found just once. Sequencing used peripheral blood. These receptors were taken from a human donor in a cohort sampled during active COVID-19.

This sequence joins TRBV2 and TRBJ2-3, with TRBD2 matching 13 bases. CDR1 SNHLY and CDR2 FYNNEI come from the germline V gene. With 5 bases clipped from V and 5 bases from J, the junction kept 7 bases outside the gene matches. The CDR3 consists of 16 residues. The chain's CDR3 is CASSTSGGDQGDTQYF. The CDR3 nucleotides read TGTGCCAGCAGTACTAGCGGGGGGGATCAAGGAGATACGCAGTATTTT.

The chain employs TRBV5-1 and TRBJ2-5; 12 positions match TRBD2. J was trimmed by 4 bases and V by 6 bases; bases with no gene match: 1. CDR1 is SGHRS and CDR2 is YFSETQ in the germline V gene. The CDR3 runs 13 residues. The CDR3 DNA reads TGCGCCAGCATGACTAGCGGGAGAGAGACCCAGTACTTC. It yields the protein CASMTSGRETQYF.

V is TRBV5-1 and J is TRBJ2-7; 7 nucleotides align to TRBD1. With 2 bases clipped from V and 5 bases from J, the junction kept 7 bases outside the gene matches. The CDR3 is 14 residues long. The germline CDR1 and CDR2 sequences are SGHRS and YFSETQ. Written as DNA, the CDR3 is TGCGCCAGCAGCTTCGGGACAGCCGTAGACGAGCAGTACTTC. Protein: CASSFGTAVDEQYF.

The chain uses TRBV30 and TRBJ1-6; perhaps TRBD1 as D (5 bases). The V gene's germline CDR1 is GTSNPN and CDR2 SVGIG (reference sequence). The CDR3 runs to 16 residues. V shed 4 bases and J shed 11 bases, with 24 bases lying between them. The chain's CDR3 is CAWTTPRRGLLAPLHF. In DNA, the CDR3 is TGTGCCTGGACCACACCCAGGCGGGGACTATTGGCACCCCTCCACTTT.

This clone is medium-sized in the sample. The chain joins TRBV27 to TRBJ1-1, with TRBD1 matching over 7 bases. Germline assignment: CDR1 MNHEY and CDR2 SMNVEV (reference sequence). With 7 bases clipped from V and 7 bases from J, the junction kept 9 bases outside the gene matches. CDR3 length: 13 residues. The CDR3 DNA sequence: TGTGCCAGCAAGCCAGGGGGTAATGGTGAAGCTTTCTTT. This sequence encodes CASKPGGNGEAFF.

V usage is TRBV10-2 and J usage is TRBJ2-1, with D possibly matching TRBD2 (6 bases). This CDR3 has 16 residues. Per the germline V gene, CDR1 is WSHSY and CDR2 is SAAADI. The V and J ends lost 4 bases and 10 bases respectively, with 23 bases between them. CDR3 nucleotides: TGCGCCAGCAGTGTCGCGACTAGTGGGGCCATTTTAGAGCAGTTCTTC. Its protein product is CASSVATSGAILEQFF.

The V gene is TRBV30, the J gene TRBJ2-7; 8 bases are a match to TRBD2. Looked up from germline, CDR1 is GTSNPN and CDR2 is SVGIG (reference sequence). This CDR3 region has 15 residues. The ends lost 0 bases at V and 4 bases at J; junction bases unmatched: 8. CDR3 sequence: CAWSVQGGGLYEQYF. The CDR3 DNA reads as TGTGCCTGGAGTGTACAGGGCGGGGGGCTATACGAGCAGTACTTC.

V is TRBV30 and J is TRBJ1-2; 8 bases agree with TRBD1. In germline, CDR1 is GTSNPN, CDR2 SVGIG (reference sequence). V was clipped by 2 bases and J by 4 bases; unmatched bases: 6. The CDR3 consists of 14 residues. CDR3 DNA: TGTGCCTGGAGTTTGTCAGGACAGGGCTATGGCTACACCTTC. Translated: CAWSLSGQGYGYTF.

For this clone: Other DNA sequences in this specimen translate into the identical CDR3. The chain carries TRBV12-3 or TRBV12-4 and TRBJ1-5, with D unclear. V was cut by 1 base and J by 5 bases, with 6 bases left in between. The CDR3 loop spans 13 amino acids. In DNA, the CDR3 is TGTGCCAGCAGTTTAGGGGGAGATCAGCCCCAGCATTTT. Translation: CASSLGGDQPQHF.

This clone was seen once. The V and J genes are TRBV2 and TRBJ1-2; D unclear. V was pared by 6 bases and J by 7 bases, with 21 bases between. The CDR3 has 15 amino acids. Germline-derived CDR1 and CDR2 are SNHLY and FYNNEI. The chain's CDR3 is CASRAEIGSWSGYTF. The CDR3 DNA reads TGTGCCAGCAGAGCCGAGATAGGATCCTGGAGTGGCTACACCTTC.

The rearrangement joins TRBV12-3 or TRBV12-4 to TRBJ2-1; 7 bases line up with TRBD1. The CDR3 contains 13 residues. J was trimmed by 7 bases and V by 2 bases; bases with no gene match: 2. The CDR3 DNA is TGTGCCAGCAGTTTACAGGGGGATAATGAGCAGTTCTTC. Its protein product is CASSLQGDNEQFF.

V usage is TRBV7-2 and J usage is TRBJ1-6, with D maybe TRBD1 (5 bases). The CDR3 totals 14 residues. Germline values: CDR1 SGHTA, CDR2 FQGNSA. Trimming removed 3 bases at V and 7 bases at J, with 10 bases between. Here the CDR3 DNA reads TGTGCCAGCAGCTTGGGTTGGACAAATTCACCCCTCCACTTT. This codes for CASSLGWTNSPLHF.

The chain employs TRBV15 and TRBJ2-1; the match to TRBD2 covers 8 bases. The CDR3 totals 17 residues. Germline V gene sequence: CDR1 LNHNV, CDR2 YYDKDF (reference sequence). V was clipped by 3 bases and J by 10 bases; unmatched bases: 17. The CDR3, as DNA: TGTGCCACCAGCAGCCTCCTTGGGACTAGTTCCGGGGAGGAGCAGTTCTTC. Its translation is CATSSLLGTSSGEEQFF.

The rearrangement uses TRBV7-3 and TRBJ2-1, with D maybe TRBD1 (5 bases). The CDR3 has 14 amino acids. With 4 bases removed from V and 4 bases from J, the gap between germline ends came to 11 bases. Germline-derived CDR1 and CDR2 are SGHTA and FQGTGA. CDR3 residues: CASSSQSGYNEQFF. The CDR3 DNA reads TGTGCCAGCAGCTCTCAGTCAGGGTACAATGAGCAGTTCTTC.

The CDR3 DNA is TGTGCCATCAGTGAGTCGTCGGGGTTGGGCTATGGCTACACCTTC. Its translation: CAISESSGLGYGYTF. The V call is TRBV10-3, the J call TRBJ1-2; no firm D call. With 0 bases removed from V and 4 bases from J, the gap between germline ends came to 12 bases. The CDR3 contains 15 residues. Germline CDR1 and CDR2: ENHRY and SYGVKD.

The chain has TRBV7-3 and TRBJ1-1, with TRBD1 matching 7 bases. This CDR3 has 14 amino acids. In germline, CDR1 is SGHTA, CDR2 FQGTGA. V was clipped by 4 bases and J by 5 bases; unmatched bases: 7. The CDR3 is CASSSTGVGTEAFF. The CDR3 DNA reads TGTGCCAGCAGCTCAACAGGGGTTGGTACTGAAGCTTTCTTT.

This rearrangement joins TRBV15 to TRBJ1-2; possible D gene TRBD1, 6 bases. With 5 bases removed from V and 6 bases from J, the gap between germline ends came to 13 bases. In germline, CDR1 is LNHNV, CDR2 YYDKDF (reference sequence). This CDR3 is built from 13 residues. The CDR3 bases are TGTGCCACCAGCCTCAGGGGTTATGATGGCTACACCTTC. Protein sequence: CATSLRGYDGYTF.

The chain recombines TRBV7-9 with TRBJ2-5; 7 bases are shared with TRBD2. Trimming at V came to 4 bases and at J to 2 bases, leaving 10 bases not matched to a gene. Germline values: CDR1 SEHNR, CDR2 FQNEAQ (reference sequence). The CDR3 is 16 amino acids. CDR3 loop: CASSWPGGGDQETQYF. The CDR3 bases are TGTGCCAGCAGCTGGCCTGGCGGGGGAGATCAAGAGACCCAGTACTTC.

The genes are TRBV9 and TRBJ1-2, with a possible D match to TRBD1 (5 bases). V shed 0 bases and J shed 0 bases, with 15 bases lying between them. The CDR3 is made up of 17 amino acids. The germline CDR1 and CDR2 sequences are SGDLS and YYNGEE. The CDR3 DNA sequence: TGTGCCAGCAGCGTAGGAGGTACGGCAGGGACTAACTATGGCTACACCTTC. This sequence encodes CASSVGGTAGTNYGYTF.

V is TRBV6-1 and J is TRBJ2-3; tentatively, D is TRBD2 (6 bases). The germline V and J ends were trimmed by 0 bases and 1 base, with 8 bases remaining between them. This CDR3 is 15 amino acids long. The germline V gene has CDR1 MNHNS and CDR2 SASEGT. This CDR3 reads CASSEARGRTDTQYF. The CDR3 DNA follows: TGTGCCAGCAGTGAAGCGCGGGGCCGCACAGATACGCAGTATTTT.

The chain joins TRBV19 to TRBJ2-7, with 10 bases that match TRBD2. The CDR3 consists of 15 residues. Germline loops: CDR1 LNHDA, CDR2 SQIVND (reference sequence). V shed 3 bases and J 2 bases; nucleotides not matched to a gene: 4. This chain's CDR3 is CASSIFLAGAYEQYF. The CDR3 DNA follows: TGTGCCAGTAGTATTTTTCTAGCGGGGGCCTACGAGCAGTACTTC.

The chain links TRBV7-8 to TRBJ2-3; TRBD1 matches at 7 bases. The CDR3 spans 16 residues. V lost 4 bases, J lost 3 bases, and 10 bases stayed unmatched. Germline CDR1 SGHVS, CDR2 FQNEAQ. The CDR3 DNA reads TGTGCCAGCAGCTCCCATCCGGGACAGCAGACAGATACGCAGTATTTT. It specifies CASSSHPGQQTDTQYF.

The J gene is TRBJ1-2, the V gene TRBV6-5; the D gene is possibly TRBD1 (6 bases). V lost 10 bases and J 6 bases, leaving 24 bases between the germline ends. Germline CDR1 reads MNHEY; CDR2 reads SVGAGI. CDR3 length: 15 amino acids. CDR3 region: CATLQGNSALNGYTF. Written as DNA, the CDR3 is TGTGCCACCCTACAGGGAAATTCCGCTCTGAATGGCTACACCTTC.

The gene calls are TRBV19 and TRBJ1-2; D gene uncertain. CDR3 length: 12 residues. Between the trimmed V and J ends, which lost 5 bases and 0 bases, there was a span of 4 bases. The germline gives CDR1 LNHDA, CDR2 SQIVND (reference sequence). The chain's CDR3 is CASSPANYGYTF. CDR3 sequence (DNA): TGTGCCAGTAGTCCAGCTAACTATGGCTACACCTTC.

On this clone itself: An end of the junction differs from the germline gene, which may be a read error. The chain employs TRBV3-1 (or the pseudogene TRBV3-2) and TRBJ2-1; the D gene is possibly TRBD2 (5 bases). The germline V gene encodes CDR1 LGHDT and CDR2 YNNKEL (reference sequence). The CDR3 loop spans 12 amino acids. This chain's CDR3 is CASSQTRSGAVF. The CDR3 coding sequence is TGTGCCAGCAGCCAAACTAGATCGGGCGCGGTCTTC.